This TCR beta chain was sequenced for a study of beta chain features in type 1 diabetes. Study-wide results and limits: Naive, central memory and Treg TCRB repertoires seemed to resemble each other more closely in patients than they did in healthy donors. Short templates might get an advantage during PCR, and this would be equal in patients and controls. Any HLA type influence on TCRB rearrangement was left unresolved here.

The isolated RNA, all of it, was reverse transcribed, so expressed TCRB transcripts were what got sequenced. The protocol was immunoSEQ multiplex PCR, while the TCRdb copy is restricted to in-frame clones and leaves out a portion. The sample has 160,000 or so clones; 11% are singletons. This clone was seen a few times. Antigen specificity is unknown. Material for sequencing was central memory CD4+ T cells from blood. This clonotype was obtained from a young man in good health.

CDR3 in DNA: TGTGCCAGCAGTCCCGGGGTCCTGCCTGGAAACACCATATATTTT. This codes for CASSPGVLPGNTIYF. The rearrangement joins TRBV27 to TRBJ1-3, with unresolved D. The CDR3 extends over 15 amino acids. Trimming took 5 bases from V and 2 from J, leaving 13 bases between them. Germline V lookup: CDR1 MNHEY, CDR2 SMNVEV (reference sequence).